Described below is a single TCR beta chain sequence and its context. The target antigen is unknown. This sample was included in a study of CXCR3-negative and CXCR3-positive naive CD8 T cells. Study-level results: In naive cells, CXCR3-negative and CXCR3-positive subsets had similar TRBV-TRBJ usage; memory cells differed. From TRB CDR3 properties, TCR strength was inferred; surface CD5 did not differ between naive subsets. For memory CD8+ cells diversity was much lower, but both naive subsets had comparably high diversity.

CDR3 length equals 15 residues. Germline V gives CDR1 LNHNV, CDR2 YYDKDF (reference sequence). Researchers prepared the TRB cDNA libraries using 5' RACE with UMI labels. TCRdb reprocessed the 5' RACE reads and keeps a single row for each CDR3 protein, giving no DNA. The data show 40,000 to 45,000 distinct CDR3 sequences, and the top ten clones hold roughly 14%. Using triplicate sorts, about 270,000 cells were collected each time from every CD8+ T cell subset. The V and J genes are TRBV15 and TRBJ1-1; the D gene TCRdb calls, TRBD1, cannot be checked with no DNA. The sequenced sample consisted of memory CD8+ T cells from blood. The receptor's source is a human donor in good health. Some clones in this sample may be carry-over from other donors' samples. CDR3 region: CATSRDQGRAAEAFF.